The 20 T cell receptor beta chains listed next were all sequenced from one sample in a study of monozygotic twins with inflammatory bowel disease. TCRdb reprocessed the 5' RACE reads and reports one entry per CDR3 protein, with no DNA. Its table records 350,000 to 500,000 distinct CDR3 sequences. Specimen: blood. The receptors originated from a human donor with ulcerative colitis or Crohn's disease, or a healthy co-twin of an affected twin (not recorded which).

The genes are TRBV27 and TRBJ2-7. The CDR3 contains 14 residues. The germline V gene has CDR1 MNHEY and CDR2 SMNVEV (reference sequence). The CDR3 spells CASSYTTRTYEQYF.

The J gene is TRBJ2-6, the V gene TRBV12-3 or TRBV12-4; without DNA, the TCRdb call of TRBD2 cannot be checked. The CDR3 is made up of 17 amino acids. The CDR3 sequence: CASSFEGLSSGANVLTF.

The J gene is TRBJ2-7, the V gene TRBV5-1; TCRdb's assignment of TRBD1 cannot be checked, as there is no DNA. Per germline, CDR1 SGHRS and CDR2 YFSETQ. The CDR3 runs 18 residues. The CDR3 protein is CASSLWSGTGASSYEQYF.

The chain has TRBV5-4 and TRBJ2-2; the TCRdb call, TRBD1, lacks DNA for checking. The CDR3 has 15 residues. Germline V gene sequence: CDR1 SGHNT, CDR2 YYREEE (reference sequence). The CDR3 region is CASSSRTGTTGELFF.

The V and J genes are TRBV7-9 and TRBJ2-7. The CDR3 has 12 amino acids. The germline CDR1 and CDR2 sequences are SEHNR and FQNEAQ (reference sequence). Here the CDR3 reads CASSLLVNVKYF.

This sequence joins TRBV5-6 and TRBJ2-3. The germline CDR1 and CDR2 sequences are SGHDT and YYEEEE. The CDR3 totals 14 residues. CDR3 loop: CASSLKLSTDTQYF.

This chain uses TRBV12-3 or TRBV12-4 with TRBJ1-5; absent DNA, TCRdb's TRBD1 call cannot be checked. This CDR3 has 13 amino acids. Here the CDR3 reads CASSLGETGKSHF.

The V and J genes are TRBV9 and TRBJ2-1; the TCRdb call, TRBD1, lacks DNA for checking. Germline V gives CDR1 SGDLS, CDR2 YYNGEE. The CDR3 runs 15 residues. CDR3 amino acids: CASSPRLRFYNEQFF.

This CDR3 is CASTTTGSYGYTF. V is TRBV6-5 and J is TRBJ1-2; TCRdb lists TRBD1, though no DNA is available to test this call. The CDR3 consists of 13 residues. In germline, CDR1 is MNHEY, CDR2 SVGAGI.

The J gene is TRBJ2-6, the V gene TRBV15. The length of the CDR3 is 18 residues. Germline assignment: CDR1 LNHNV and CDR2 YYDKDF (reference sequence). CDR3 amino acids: CATSRDQVTSGGANVLTF.

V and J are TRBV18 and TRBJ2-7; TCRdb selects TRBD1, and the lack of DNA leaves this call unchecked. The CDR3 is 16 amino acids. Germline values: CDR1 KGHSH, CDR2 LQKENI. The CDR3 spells CASSLTTRQGAHEQYF.

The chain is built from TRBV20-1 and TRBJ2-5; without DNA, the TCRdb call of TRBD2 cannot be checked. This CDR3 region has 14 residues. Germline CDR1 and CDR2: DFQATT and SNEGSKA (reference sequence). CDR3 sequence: CSASKIEGQETQYF.

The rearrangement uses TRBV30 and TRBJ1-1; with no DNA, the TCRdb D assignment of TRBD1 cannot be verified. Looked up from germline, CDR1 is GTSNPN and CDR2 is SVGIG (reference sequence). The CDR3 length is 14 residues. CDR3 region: CAWSTGLGLTEAFF.

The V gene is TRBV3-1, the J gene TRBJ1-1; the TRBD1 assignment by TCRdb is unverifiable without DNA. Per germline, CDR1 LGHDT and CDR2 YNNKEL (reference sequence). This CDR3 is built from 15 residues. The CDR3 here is CASSQNLDRVTEAFF.

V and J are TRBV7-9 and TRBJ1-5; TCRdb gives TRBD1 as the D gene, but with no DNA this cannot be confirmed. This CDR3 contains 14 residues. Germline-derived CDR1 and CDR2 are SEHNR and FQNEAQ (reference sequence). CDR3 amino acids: CASSPDRVSQPQHF. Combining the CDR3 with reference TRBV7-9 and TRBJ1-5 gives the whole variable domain DTGVSQNPRHKITKRGQNVTFRCDPISEHNRLYWYRQTLGQGPEFLTYFQNEAQLEKSRLLSDRFSAERPKGSFSTLEIQRTEQGDSAMYLCASSPDRVSQPQHFGDGTRLSIL.

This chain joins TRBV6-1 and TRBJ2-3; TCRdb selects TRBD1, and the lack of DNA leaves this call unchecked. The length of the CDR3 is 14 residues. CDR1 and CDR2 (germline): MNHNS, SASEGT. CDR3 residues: CASRTGTHTDTQYF.

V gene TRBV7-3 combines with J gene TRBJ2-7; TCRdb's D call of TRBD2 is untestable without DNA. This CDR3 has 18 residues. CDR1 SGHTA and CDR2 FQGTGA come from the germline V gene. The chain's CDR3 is CASSPWTSGRYRFEEQYF.

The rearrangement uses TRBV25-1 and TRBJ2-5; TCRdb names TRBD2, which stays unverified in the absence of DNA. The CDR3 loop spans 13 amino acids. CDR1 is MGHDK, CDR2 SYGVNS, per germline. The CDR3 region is CASSESSTRTQYF.

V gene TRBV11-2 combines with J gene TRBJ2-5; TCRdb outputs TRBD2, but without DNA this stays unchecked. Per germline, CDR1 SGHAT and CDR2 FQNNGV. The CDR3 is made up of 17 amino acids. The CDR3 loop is CASSPLGTSGGTETQYF.

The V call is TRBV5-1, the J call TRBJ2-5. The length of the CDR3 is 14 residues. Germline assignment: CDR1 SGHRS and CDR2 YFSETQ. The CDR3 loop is CASSLGSAGETQYF.